These 26 T cell receptor beta chains came from one sample sequenced in a study of shared clonotypes between healthy human individuals. Only in-frame clones appear in the TCRdb table, and some are missing; sequencing was by immunoSEQ multiplex PCR. The sample lists about 2 million clones; about 95% were seen once. CD45RO-negative, CCR7-selected cells formed the naive CD8 fraction, which excluded terminally differentiated effector memory CD45RA+ cells. Material: naive CD8+ T cells sorted from blood. These receptors were taken from a man aged 18 to 29 in good health.

This clone was seen a single time. In the same sample, other DNA sequences code for this CDR3. This rearrangement joins TRBV4-1 to TRBJ1-1; no clear D gene. CDR1 and CDR2 from the germline V gene are MGHRA and YSYEKL. This CDR3 comprises 14 residues. Between the trimmed V and J ends, which lost 1 base and 4 bases, there was a span of 10 bases. The CDR3 sequence: CASSQAPGRTEAFF. The CDR3 nucleotides read TGCGCCAGCAGCCAAGCCCCCGGTCGCACTGAAGCTTTCTTT.

The chain links TRBV4-1 to TRBJ2-1; 8 nucleotides agree with TRBD1. V trimming: 1 base; J trimming: 7 bases; junction bases outside the gene matches: 9. Germline lookup yields CDR1 MGHRA and CDR2 YSYEKL. The CDR3 has 16 residues. This chain's CDR3 is CASSQVRRTGPNEQFF. In nucleotides, the CDR3 is TGCGCCAGCAGCCAAGTTCGCCGGACAGGGCCTAATGAGCAGTTCTTC.

A single count supports this clone. J is TRBJ2-7 and V is TRBV10-2; D may correspond to TRBD1 or TRBD2 (5 bases each). The CDR3 is made up of 16 amino acids. In germline, CDR1 is WSHSY, CDR2 SAAADI. Trimming removed 4 bases at V and 0 bases at J, with 16 bases between. The CDR3 coding sequence is TGCGCCAGCAGTGTGGGGGTTATTGGGAGCTCCTACGAGCAGTACTTC. The encoded protein is CASSVGVIGSSYEQYF.

The CDR3: CASSLHLGSYEQYF. CDR3 sequence (DNA): TGTGCCAGCAGCTTGCACTTGGGCTCCTACGAGCAGTACTTC. The V and J genes are TRBV7-9 and TRBJ2-7; D is unresolved. The germline V gene has CDR1 SEHNR and CDR2 FQNEAQ (reference sequence). This CDR3 is built from 14 residues. The ends were cut back, 3 bases at V and 0 bases at J, with 9 bases in the middle.

In nucleotides, the CDR3 is TGCAGCGCTGGAACAGGGAACTCCTACGAGCAGTACTTC. Amino acid sequence: CSAGTGNSYEQYF. The V call is TRBV29-1, the J call TRBJ2-7; maybe TRBD1 (6 bases). The CDR3 is 13 residues long. V was cut by 7 bases and J by 0 bases, with 13 bases left in between. CDR1 SQVTM and CDR2 ANQGSEA come from the germline V gene.

The chain joins TRBV18 to TRBJ2-3; the D gene is possibly TRBD2 (5 bases). Germline-derived CDR1 and CDR2 are KGHSH and LQKENI. Between the trimmed V and J ends, which lost 2 bases and 1 base, there was a span of 10 bases. CDR3 length equals 15 residues. The CDR3 loop reads CASSPISGGTDTQYF. The CDR3 nucleotides read TGTGCCAGCTCACCAATCAGCGGTGGCACAGATACGCAGTATTTT.

As for this clone: Other DNA variants within this sample encode the same CDR3. The chain recombines TRBV27 with TRBJ1-5, with D possibly matching TRBD1 (6 bases). CDR3 size: 14 residues. Deletions cut 6 bases from V and 7 bases from J, with 16 bases between. In germline, CDR1 is MNHEY, CDR2 SMNVEV (reference sequence). CDR3 nucleotides: TGTGCCAGCAGCCTGACAGGAGCCAGCCAGCCCCAGCATTTT. Its translation: CASSLTGASQPQHF.

V is TRBV14 and J is TRBJ2-1; 7 bases are a match to TRBD1. Germline values: CDR1 SGHDN, CDR2 FVKESK. This CDR3 region has 14 residues. Trimming removed 6 bases from V and 2 bases from J; junction bases left unmatched: 4. The chain's CDR3 is CASRSGTAYNEQFF. The CDR3 DNA sequence: TGTGCCAGCAGGTCCGGGACAGCCTACAATGAGCAGTTCTTC.

This chain joins TRBV4-3 and TRBJ2-3, with D maybe TRBD2 (6 bases). Trimming left V 2 bases short and J 5 bases short, with 20 bases between. Germline V CDR1 and CDR2: LGHNA, YSLEER. The CDR3 consists of 17 residues. Here the CDR3 DNA reads TGCGCCAGCAGCCAATTTGGGTGGCTAGCGACGGGAGATACGCAGTATTTT. Protein: CASSQFGWLATGDTQYF.

CDR3 nucleotides: TGCGCCAGCCGGGGGCTAGCGGAGGGAAAAGCAGATACGCAGTATTTT. It encodes CASRGLAEGKADTQYF. The V gene is TRBV4-3, the J gene TRBJ2-3; a weak D match, TRBD2 (7 bases). This CDR3 is built from 16 residues. CDR1 and CDR2 (germline): LGHNA, YSLEER. Trimming took off 8 bases at V and 4 bases at J, with 22 bases between the two ends.

The chain's CDR3 is CASSLVGEDSAGWTQYF. CDR3 bases: TGTGCCAGCAGCTTAGTGGGCGAGGACTCCGCGGGATGGACCCAGTACTTC. This chain uses TRBV7-9 with TRBJ2-5, with D maybe TRBD2 (6 bases). Trimming shortened V by 1 base and J by 7 bases, and 22 bases separated the two germline ends. Germline CDR1 SEHNR, CDR2 FQNEAQ (reference sequence). CDR3 size: 17 residues.

Concerning this clone: The same CDR3 is also encoded by other DNA sequences in this sample. In DNA form, the CDR3 reads TGCGCCAGCTCCTACACAGATACGCAGTATTTT. Translating it yields CASSYTDTQYF. The chain links TRBV5-1 to TRBJ2-3; D unresolved. Trimming shortened V by 7 bases and J by 2 bases, and 5 bases separated the two germline ends. Germline loops: CDR1 SGHRS, CDR2 YFSETQ. This CDR3 is built from 11 residues. Full variable domain (rest looked up from reference TRBV5-1 and TRBJ2-3): KAGVTQTPRYLIKTRGQQVTLSCSPISGHRSVSWYQQTPGQGLQFLFEYFSETQRNKGNFPGRFSGRQFSNSRSEMNVSTLELGDSALYLCASSYTDTQYFGPGTRLTVL.

The chain links TRBV29-1 to TRBJ1-2; D possibly corresponds to TRBD1 (6 bases). V lost 3 bases and J lost 7, with 15 bases in between. The germline V gene encodes CDR1 SQVTM and CDR2 ANQGSEA. This CDR3 has 13 amino acids. The CDR3 DNA reads TGCAGCGTTGAGGTGACGGGACAAGTTGGCTACACCTTC. It specifies CSVEVTGQVGYTF.

This clone was detected only a few times. The chain uses TRBV30 and TRBJ2-1; D gene ambiguous. Between the trimmed V and J ends, which lost 2 bases and 10 bases, there was a span of 6 bases. CDR3 length equals 10 residues. From germline, CDR1 is GTSNPN and CDR2 SVGIG (reference sequence). The CDR3 protein is CAWSLDEQFF. The CDR3 DNA follows: TGTGCCTGGAGTCTGGACGAGCAGTTCTTC.

The chain combines TRBV4-1 with TRBJ2-5; maybe TRBD1 (6 bases). V lost 0 bases and J 5 bases, leaving 19 bases between the germline ends. CDR1 is MGHRA and CDR2 is YSYEKL in the germline V gene. The CDR3 contains 17 residues. The CDR3 sequence is CASSQDGVTLTGETQYF. The CDR3 coding sequence is TGCGCCAGCAGCCAAGACGGTGTCACCCTCACAGGGGAGACCCAGTACTTC.

The rearrangement uses TRBV4-3 and TRBJ2-5, with 7 bases identical to TRBD2. The CDR3 contains 14 residues. Germline CDR1 reads LGHNA; CDR2 reads YSLEER. The CDR3 loop reads CARTPQAGKETQYF. CDR3 DNA sequence: TGCGCGCGAACCCCTCAAGCGGGGAAAGAGACCCAGTACTTC.

The chain employs TRBV19 and TRBJ2-2; no definite D call. The CDR3 consists of 16 residues. Germline V lookup: CDR1 LNHDA, CDR2 SQIVND (reference sequence). Trimming removed 3 bases from V and 2 bases from J, with 13 bases in between. The CDR3 protein is CASSIYQLSNTGELFF. CDR3 in DNA: TGTGCCAGTAGTATTTATCAGCTTTCCAACACCGGGGAGCTGTTTTTT.

The chain is built from TRBV25-1 and TRBJ1-3; D might be TRBD1 (5 bases). Germline V lookup: CDR1 MGHDK, CDR2 SYGVNS. V was trimmed by 6 bases and J by 4 bases, leaving 13 bases between them. The length of the CDR3 is 14 residues. Here the CDR3 DNA reads TGTGCCAGCAGCCCCGGGGGGATCGGAAACACCATATATTTT. Amino acids: CASSPGGIGNTIYF.

The gene calls are TRBV5-5 and TRBJ2-2, with D perhaps matching TRBD1 (6 bases). The CDR3 runs 13 residues. Per germline, CDR1 SGHKS and CDR2 YYEKEE (reference sequence). V shed 7 bases and J shed 2 bases, with 9 bases lying between them. CDR3 nucleotides: TGTGCCAGCCAGGGGCCTAACACCGGGGAGCTGTTTTTT. Its translation is CASQGPNTGELFF.

The chain employs TRBV5-1 and TRBJ2-1; D is undetermined. This CDR3 has 12 amino acids. Germline V gene sequence: CDR1 SGHRS, CDR2 YFSETQ. V shed 5 bases and J shed 3 bases, with 6 bases lying between them. The CDR3 DNA follows: TGCGCCAGCAGGCACAGCTACAATGAGCAGTTCTTC. It translates to CASRHSYNEQFF.

In nucleotides, the CDR3 is TGCAGCCTACTGTTCACCTCAGAGGATGAGCAGTTCTTC. It encodes CSLLFTSEDEQFF. V and J are TRBV29-1 and TRBJ2-1, with D hard to call. With 8 bases removed from V and 8 bases from J, the gap between germline ends came to 19 bases. Germline CDR1 reads SQVTM; CDR2 reads ANQGSEA. This CDR3 is built from 13 residues.

The rearrangement uses TRBV9 and TRBJ2-7, with D unresolved. There are 16 residues in the CDR3. V shed 3 bases and J shed 0 bases, with 16 bases lying between them. The germline gives CDR1 SGDLS, CDR2 YYNGEE. The CDR3 DNA is TGTGCCAGCAGCGCCCTCGGCAGTTCTGGCTCCTACGAGCAGTACTTC. Translating it yields CASSALGSSGSYEQYF.

The chain joins TRBV4-1 to TRBJ2-2; D is ambiguous. V shed 2 bases and J shed 2 bases, with 6 bases lying between them. CDR3 length: 14 residues. CDR1 is MGHRA, CDR2 YSYEKL, per germline. This CDR3 is CASSQIPNTGELFF. The DNA of the CDR3 is TGCGCCAGCAGCCAAATACCTAACACCGGGGAGCTGTTTTTT.

The chain carries TRBV7-2 and TRBJ2-2; 7 nucleotides align to TRBD1. The CDR3 has 16 amino acids. From germline, CDR1 is SGHTA and CDR2 FQGNSA. After removal of 5 bases from V and 5 bases from J, the junction contained 11 bases not matched to a gene. CDR3 in DNA: TGTGCCAGCAGCCCCTGGAAGGGGGCTTCAACCGGGGAGCTGTTTTTT. This sequence encodes CASSPWKGASTGELFF.

The rearrangement joins TRBV10-3 to TRBJ1-2, with D possibly TRBD1 on 5 matching bases. V dropped 8 bases and J dropped 1 base, with 14 bases sitting between them. Germline assignment: CDR1 ENHRY and CDR2 SYGVKD. The CDR3 consists of 14 residues. The CDR3 sequence: CAIWRGDVNYGYTF. The CDR3 nucleotides are TGTGCCATCTGGCGGGGGGACGTTAACTATGGCTACACCTTC.

The chain carries TRBV5-8 and TRBJ1-5; D ambiguous. This CDR3 contains 10 residues. V was trimmed by 4 bases and J by 5 bases, leaving 1 base between them. Germline values: CDR1 SGHTS, CDR2 YDEGEE. The CDR3 loop reads CASSDQPQHF. The DNA for the CDR3 is TGTGCCAGCAGCGATCAGCCCCAGCATTTT.